Listed here are 13 T cell receptor beta chains from one sample, sequenced in a study of response to subunit inactivated influenza vaccine. TCRdb fed the RT-PCR reads into MiXCR, producing one record per CDR3 protein. The table shows fewer than 550,000 distinct CDR3 sequences, with roughly 25% occurring only once. Sequenced material: CD4+ T cells sorted from PBMCs, taken more than 4 days after vaccination. All receptors derive from a man in his fifties or sixties who received an inactivated influenza vaccine.

This clonotype turned up a few times. V and J are TRBV27 and TRBJ1-4; 8 bases fit TRBD1. The germline V gene encodes CDR1 MNHEY and CDR2 SMNVEV (reference sequence). The J segment lost 5 bases and the V segment lost 3 bases, leaving 2 bases of the junction unmatched. CDR3 length: 14 amino acids. The DNA of the CDR3 is TGTGCCAGCAGTTTCAGGGGGCGAAATGAAAAACTGTTTTTT. Amino acid sequence: CASSFRGRNEKLFF.

The chain links TRBV30 to TRBJ2-7; D tentatively fits TRBD1 or TRBD2 (6 bases each). This CDR3 region has 14 residues. Per germline, CDR1 GTSNPN and CDR2 SVGIG (reference sequence). V lost 0 bases and J 3 bases, leaving 12 bases between the germline ends. In DNA form, the CDR3 reads TGTGCCTGGAGTGTAGGGGGGAAGAACTACGAGCAGTACTTC. Its protein is CAWSVGGKNYEQYF. Supplemented by reference TRBV30 and TRBJ2-7, the full variable domain reads SQTIHQWPATLVQPVGSPLSLECTVEGTSNPNLYWYRQAAGRGLQLLFYSVGIGQISSEVPQNLSASRPQDRQFILSSKKLLLSDSGFYLCAWSVGGKNYEQYFGPGTRLTVT.

The V and J genes are TRBV6-6 and TRBJ2-7; no clear D gene. The CDR3 contains 12 residues. The V and J ends lost 5 bases and 3 bases respectively, with 8 bases between them. Germline lookup yields CDR1 MNHNY and CDR2 SVGAGI (reference sequence). CDR3 protein: CASSPRYYEQYF. For the CDR3, the DNA is TGTGCCAGCAGTCCCCGATACTACGAGCAGTACTTC.

V usage is TRBV7-2 and J usage is TRBJ2-1, with 9 bases aligning to TRBD1. After removal of 1 base from V and 15 bases from J, the junction contained 4 bases not matched to a gene. The CDR3 runs to 12 residues. Germline V gene sequence: CDR1 SGHTA, CDR2 FQGNSA. The CDR3 region is CASSLGTGGPFF. The CDR3, as DNA: TGTGCCAGCAGCTTAGGTACAGGGGGCCCGTTCTTC. Full variable domain (rest looked up from reference TRBV7-2 and TRBJ2-1): GAGVSQSPSNKVTEKGKDVELRCDPISGHTALYWYRQSLGQGLEFLIYFQGNSAPDKSGLPSDRFSAERTGGSVSTLTIQRTQQEDSAVYLCASSLGTGGPFFGPGTRLTVL.

The chain uses TRBV7-9 and TRBJ2-3; TRBD1 agrees at 11 bases. The germline V gene encodes CDR1 SEHNR and CDR2 FQNEAQ (reference sequence). This CDR3 is built from 15 residues. The J segment lost 4 bases and the V segment lost 5 bases, leaving 5 bases of the junction unmatched. CDR3 DNA sequence: TGTGCCAGCAGCCCGGGACAGGGGGTCGCAGATACGCAGTATTTT. Amino acid sequence: CASSPGQGVADTQYF.

In this sample, this clonotype turned up a few times. The chain combines TRBV7-8 with TRBJ2-7, with 9 bases fitting TRBD2. Germline trimming cut 1 base from V and 4 bases from J; bases unmatched to any gene: 8. Germline V gives CDR1 SGHVS, CDR2 FQNEAQ. There are 16 residues in the CDR3. CDR3 amino acids: CASSLEWPSGKYEQYF. As DNA, the CDR3 is TGTGCCAGCAGCTTAGAGTGGCCTAGCGGGAAATACGAGCAGTACTTC.

The V call is TRBV20-1, the J call TRBJ2-5; D may be TRBD1 (5 bases). The CDR3 sequence is 14 residues long. Trimming stripped 3 bases from V and 2 bases from J, with 13 bases between. Germline CDR1 and CDR2: DFQATT and SNEGSKA (reference sequence). CDR3 loop: CSASRPGFQETQYF. As DNA, the CDR3 is TGCAGTGCTAGTCGCCCAGGGTTTCAAGAGACCCAGTACTTC.

The chain combines TRBV7-8 with TRBJ2-1, with D perhaps assigned TRBD1 or TRBD2 (5 bases each). The CDR3 contains 15 residues. V was clipped by 5 bases and J by 0 bases, with 11 bases between them. CDR1 is SGHVS and CDR2 is FQNEAQ in the germline V gene. The CDR3 nucleotides are TGTGCCAGCAGCGCCGGGGCCCTCTCCTACAATGAGCAGTTCTTC. It encodes CASSAGALSYNEQFF.

This sequence joins TRBV20-1 and TRBJ2-4, with D possibly matching TRBD1 (5 bases). The germline CDR1 and CDR2 sequences are DFQATT and SNEGSKA (reference sequence). There are 15 residues in the CDR3. V was trimmed by 4 bases and J by 0 bases, leaving 13 bases between them. The CDR3 loop is CSATRARVAKNIQYF. In nucleotides, the CDR3 is TGCAGTGCTACTAGGGCCAGGGTAGCCAAAAACATTCAGTACTTC.

The CDR3 DNA reads as TGTGCCAGCAGCCCGACAGGGGTAGATACGCAGTATTTT. It translates to CASSPTGVDTQYF. The J gene is TRBJ2-3, the V gene TRBV5-6; TRBD1 matches 8 bases. Looked up from germline, CDR1 is SGHDT and CDR2 is YYEEEE. CDR3 length: 13 amino acids. V lost 4 bases, J lost 5 bases, and 3 bases stayed unmatched. The variable domain in full, with the rest retrieved from reference TRBV5-6 and TRBJ2-3, is DAGVTQSPTHLIKTRGQQVTLRCSPKSGHDTVSWYQQALGQGPQFIFQYYEEEERQRGNFPDRFSGHQFPNYSSELNVNALLLGDSALYLCASSPTGVDTQYFGPGTRLTVL.

CDR3: CASSLNRGAVVYGYTF. The CDR3 bases are TGTGCCAGCAGCTTAAACAGGGGGGCTGTGGTCTATGGCTACACCTTC. The chain is built from TRBV7-2 and TRBJ1-2, with 8 bases identical to TRBD1. This CDR3 has 16 amino acids. V gave up 2 bases and J gave up 4 bases; unmatched junction bases: 9. From germline, CDR1 is SGHTA and CDR2 FQGNSA.

In its sample, this clonotype was seen once. Likely a read error: the CDR3 ends without its conserved phenylalanine or tryptophan. The CDR3: CASSRSGGVYEQYL. The DNA for the CDR3 is TGTGCCAGCAGCCGAAGCGGGGGGGTCTACGAGCAGTACTTG. The V call is TRBV7-2, the J call TRBJ2-7; TRBD2 matches at 10 bases. With 5 bases clipped from V and 3 bases from J, the junction kept 4 bases outside the gene matches. This CDR3 comprises 14 residues. Germline V gives CDR1 SGHTA, CDR2 FQGNSA.

In its sample, this clonotype was seen once. This chain connects TRBV3-1 to TRBJ2-7; TRBD2 matches 8 bases. The trim removed 2 bases at V and 5 bases at J, leaving 5 bases unmatched. CDR3 size: 14 residues. Germline CDR1 and CDR2: LGHDT and YNNKEL (reference sequence). The CDR3 region is CASSQSGTRDEQYF. For the CDR3, the DNA is TGTGCCAGCAGCCAATCGGGGACTAGAGACGAGCAGTACTTC.